This T cell receptor (beta chain) was identified during a study of PD-L1 blockade in urothelial cancer. On the study more broadly: Patients had undergone 0 to 3 prior chemotherapy regimens.

Regarding time point: peripheral blood 6 weeks after treatment start. The patients' disease, urothelial carcinoma, was locally advanced or metastatic. All patients handed over anywhere from 1 to 8 samples, pretreatment and on-treatment. The study, taken as a whole, reports: Better progression-free and overall survival followed lower pretreatment blood clonality.

J gave up 12 bases and V 1 base, and 3 bases lay outside the gene matches. The CDR3 has 12 amino acids. CDR1 SGHNT and CDR2 YENEEA come from the germline V gene. Only one count was recorded for this clone. As yet, its antigen is unknown. Using immunoSEQ multiplex PCR, the repertoire was profiled, and TCRdb retains in-frame clones only, with some absent. The data hold 95,000 to 150,000 clones, with roughly 82% observed a single time. The clonotype comes from a man aged 45-65 years with urothelial cancer. Sequences were derived from PBMCs, sampled around atezolizumab (anti-PD-L1) treatment. V gene TRBV11-3 combines with J gene TRBJ2-1; 7 nucleotides align to TRBD2. The CDR3 protein is CASSLAGGGQFF. CDR3 nucleotide sequence: TGTGCCAGCAGCTTAGCGGGAGGAGGGCAGTTCTTC.